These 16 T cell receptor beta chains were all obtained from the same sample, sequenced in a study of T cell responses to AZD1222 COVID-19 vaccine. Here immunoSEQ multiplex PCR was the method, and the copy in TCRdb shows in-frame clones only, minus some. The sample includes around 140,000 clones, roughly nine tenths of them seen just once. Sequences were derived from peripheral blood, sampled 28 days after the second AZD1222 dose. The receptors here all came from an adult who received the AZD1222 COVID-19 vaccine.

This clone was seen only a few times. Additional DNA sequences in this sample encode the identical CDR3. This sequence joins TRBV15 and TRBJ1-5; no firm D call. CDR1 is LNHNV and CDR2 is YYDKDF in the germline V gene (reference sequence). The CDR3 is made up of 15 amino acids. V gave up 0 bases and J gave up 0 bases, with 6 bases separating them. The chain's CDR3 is CATSRESYSNQPQHF. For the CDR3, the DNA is TGTGCCACCAGCAGAGAATCATATAGCAATCAGCCCCAGCATTTT. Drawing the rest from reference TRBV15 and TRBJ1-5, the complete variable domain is DAMVIQNPRYQVTQFGKPVTLSCSQTLNHNVMYWYQQKSSQAPKLLFHYYDKDFNNEADTPDNFQSRRPNTSFCFLDIRSPGLGDTAMYLCATSRESYSNQPQHFGDGTRLSIL.

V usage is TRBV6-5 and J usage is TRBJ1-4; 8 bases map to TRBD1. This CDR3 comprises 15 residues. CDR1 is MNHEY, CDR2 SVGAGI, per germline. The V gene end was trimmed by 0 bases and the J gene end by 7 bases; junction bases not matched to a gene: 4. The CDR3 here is CASSYSIQGGEKLFF. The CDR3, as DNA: TGTGCCAGCAGTTACTCGATACAGGGGGGTGAAAAACTGTTTTTT.

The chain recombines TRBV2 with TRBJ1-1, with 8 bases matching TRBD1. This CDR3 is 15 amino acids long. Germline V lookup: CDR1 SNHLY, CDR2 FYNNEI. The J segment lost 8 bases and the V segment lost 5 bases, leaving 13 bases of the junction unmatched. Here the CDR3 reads CASSLETGDSREAFF. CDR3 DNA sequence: TGTGCCAGCAGTTTGGAGACAGGGGACTCTCGCGAAGCTTTCTTT.

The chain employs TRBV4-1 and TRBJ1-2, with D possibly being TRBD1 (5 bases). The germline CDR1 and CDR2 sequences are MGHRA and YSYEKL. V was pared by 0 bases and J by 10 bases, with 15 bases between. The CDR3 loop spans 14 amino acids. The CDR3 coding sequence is TGCGCCAGCAGCCAAGATTTGGGGGAAATGGACTACACCTTC. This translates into CASSQDLGEMDYTF.

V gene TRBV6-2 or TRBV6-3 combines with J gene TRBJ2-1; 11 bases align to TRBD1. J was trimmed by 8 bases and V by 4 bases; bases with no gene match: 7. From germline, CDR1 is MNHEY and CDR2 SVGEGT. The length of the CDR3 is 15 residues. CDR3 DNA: TGTGCCAGCAGTTGGATAGGACAGGGGGCCGATGAGCAGTTCTTC. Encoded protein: CASSWIGQGADEQFF.

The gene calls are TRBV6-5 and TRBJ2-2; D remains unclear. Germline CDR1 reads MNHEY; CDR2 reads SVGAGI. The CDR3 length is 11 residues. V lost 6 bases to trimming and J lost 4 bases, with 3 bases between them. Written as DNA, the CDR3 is TGTGCCAGCAGCGGCACCGGGGAGCTGTTTTTT. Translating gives CASSGTGELFF.

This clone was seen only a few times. In nucleotides, the CDR3 is TGTGCCAGCAGCGCGGGGGGTAACGAGGACACTGAAGCTTTCTTT. Encoded protein: CASSAGGNEDTEAFF. The chain is built from TRBV9 and TRBJ1-1, with D possibly being TRBD1 (5 bases). Germline CDR1 SGDLS, CDR2 YYNGEE. V shed 3 bases and J shed 3 bases, with 15 bases lying between them. CDR3 length: 15 amino acids.

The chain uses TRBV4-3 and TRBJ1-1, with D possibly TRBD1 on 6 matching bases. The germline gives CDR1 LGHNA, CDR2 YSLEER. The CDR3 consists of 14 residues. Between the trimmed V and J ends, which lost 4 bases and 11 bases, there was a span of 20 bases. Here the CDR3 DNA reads TGCGCCAGCAGCCCGGACAGCCGAATCCGGGGGGCTTTCTTT. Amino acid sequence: CASSPDSRIRGAFF.

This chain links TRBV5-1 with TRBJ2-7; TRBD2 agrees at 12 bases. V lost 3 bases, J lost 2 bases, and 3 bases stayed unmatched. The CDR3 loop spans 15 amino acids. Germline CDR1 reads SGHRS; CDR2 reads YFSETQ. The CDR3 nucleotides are TGCGCCAGCAGCTCAAGACTAGCGGGAGCCTACGAGCAGTACTTC. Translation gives CASSSRLAGAYEQYF.

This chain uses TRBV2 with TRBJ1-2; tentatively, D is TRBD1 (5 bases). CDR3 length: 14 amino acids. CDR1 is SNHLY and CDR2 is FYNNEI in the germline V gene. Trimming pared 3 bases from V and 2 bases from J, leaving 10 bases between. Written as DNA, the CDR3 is TGTGCCAGCAGTGATAGGGGAATGAACTATGGCTACACCTTC. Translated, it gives CASSDRGMNYGYTF.

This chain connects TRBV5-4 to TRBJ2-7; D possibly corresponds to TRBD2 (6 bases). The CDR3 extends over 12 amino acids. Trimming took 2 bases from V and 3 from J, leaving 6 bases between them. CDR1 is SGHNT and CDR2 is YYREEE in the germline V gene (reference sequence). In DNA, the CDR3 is TGTGCCAGCAGCTTTAGCGGCTACGAGCAGTACGTC. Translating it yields CASSFSGYEQYV.

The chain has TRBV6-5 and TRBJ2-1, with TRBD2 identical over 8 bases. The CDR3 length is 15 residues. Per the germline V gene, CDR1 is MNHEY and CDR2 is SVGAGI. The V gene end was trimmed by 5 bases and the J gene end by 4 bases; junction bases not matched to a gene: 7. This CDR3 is CASSPRGGPYNEQFF. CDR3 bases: TGTGCCAGCAGTCCCCGGGGGGGACCTTACAATGAGCAGTTCTTC.

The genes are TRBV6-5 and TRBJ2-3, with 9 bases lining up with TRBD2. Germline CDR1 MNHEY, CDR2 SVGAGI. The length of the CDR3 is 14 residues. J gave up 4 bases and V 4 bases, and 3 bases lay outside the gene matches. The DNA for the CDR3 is TGTGCCAGCAGTTTTAGCGGGGGTGCAGATACGCAGTATTTT. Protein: CASSFSGGADTQYF.

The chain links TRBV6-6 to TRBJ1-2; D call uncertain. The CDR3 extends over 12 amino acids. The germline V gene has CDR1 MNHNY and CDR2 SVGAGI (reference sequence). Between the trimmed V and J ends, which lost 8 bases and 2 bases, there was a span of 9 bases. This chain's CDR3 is CASGEGNYGYTF. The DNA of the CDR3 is TGTGCCAGCGGGGAGGGCAACTATGGCTACACCTTC.

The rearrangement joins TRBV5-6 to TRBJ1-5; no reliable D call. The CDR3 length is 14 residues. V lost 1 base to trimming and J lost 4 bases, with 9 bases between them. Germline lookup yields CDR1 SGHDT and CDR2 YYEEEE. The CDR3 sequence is CASSLLFGNQPQHF. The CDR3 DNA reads TGTGCCAGCAGCTTGCTATTTGGGAATCAGCCCCAGCATTTT.

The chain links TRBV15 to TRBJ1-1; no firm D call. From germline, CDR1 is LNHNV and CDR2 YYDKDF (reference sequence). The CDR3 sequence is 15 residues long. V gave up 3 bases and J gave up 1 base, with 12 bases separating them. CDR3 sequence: CATSSPWVENTEAFF. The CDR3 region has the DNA TGTGCCACCAGCAGCCCCTGGGTCGAGAACACTGAAGCTTTCTTT.